A single sample is the source of the 19 T cell receptor beta chains below, sequenced in a study of graft-versus-host responses after intestinal transplantation. Generated by immunoSEQ multiplex PCR, the TCRdb table keeps only in-frame clones and is missing some. The table records 85,000 to 90,000 clones, almost 90% of them present only once. No antigen has been identified for these receptors. The sample was unstimulated CD4+ T cells sorted from spleen or lymph node cells, taken before intestinal transplant. The receptor set was obtained from a human donor who received an intestinal transplant.

The DNA for the CDR3 is TGTGCCAGTAGTATTTTAACCGGGACAGGGAGCTATGGCTACACCTTC. Protein: CASSILTGTGSYGYTF. V and J are TRBV19 and TRBJ1-2, with TRBD1 identical over 9 bases. This CDR3 region has 16 residues. The germline V gene has CDR1 LNHDA and CDR2 SQIVND (reference sequence). V shed 3 bases, J shed 4 bases, and the junction held 9 bases outside the gene matches.

The chain links TRBV9 to TRBJ1-4; the D gene is possibly TRBD1 (5 bases). Trimming took 4 bases from V and 5 from J, leaving 15 bases between them. The CDR3 is 15 residues long. Per germline, CDR1 SGDLS and CDR2 YYNGEE. The CDR3 nucleotides read TGTGCCAGCAGCCCCGTGAGTGGGGGGAATGAAAAACTGTTTTTT. Its translation is CASSPVSGGNEKLFF.

On this clone: Other DNA sequences of this sample code for an identical CDR3. The chain links TRBV5-4 to TRBJ1-6; D is possibly TRBD1 (5 bases). V shed 4 bases and J shed 10 bases, with 18 bases lying between them. This CDR3 contains 15 residues. Germline-derived CDR1 and CDR2 are SGHNT and YYREEE (reference sequence). CDR3: CASSLRQGGDSPLHF. The CDR3 coding sequence is TGTGCCAGCAGCCTGAGGCAGGGTGGAGACTCACCCCTCCACTTT.

This chain joins TRBV5-6 and TRBJ2-6, with D possibly matching TRBD1 (6 bases). The CDR3 loop spans 16 amino acids. The V gene's germline CDR1 is SGHDT and CDR2 YYEEEE. V shed 2 bases and J shed 0 bases, with 9 bases lying between them. The CDR3 nucleotides are TGTGCCAGCAGCTTCGACAGGTACTCTGGGGCCAACGTCCTGACTTTC. Translation gives CASSFDRYSGANVLTF.

J is TRBJ1-1 and V is TRBV27; a weak D match, TRBD1 (5 bases). The ends were cut back, 6 bases at V and 7 bases at J, with 18 bases in the middle. The CDR3 has 14 amino acids. Per germline, CDR1 MNHEY and CDR2 SMNVEV (reference sequence). This CDR3 is CASSKTVAFGEAFF. DNA for the CDR3: TGTGCCAGCAGCAAGACAGTGGCCTTCGGTGAAGCTTTCTTT.

The rearrangement uses TRBV9 and TRBJ1-2; D unresolved. The CDR3 runs 13 residues. The V gene lost 0 bases and the J gene lost 5 bases, with 8 bases spanning the gap. Germline V gives CDR1 SGDLS, CDR2 YYNGEE. CDR3 residues: CASSVVAGYGYTF. As DNA, the CDR3 is TGTGCCAGCAGCGTAGTCGCCGGGTATGGCTACACCTTC.

The chain couples TRBV21-1 to TRBJ2-4; TRBD2, the table's D call, lacks a check against the DNA. TRBV21-1 is a known pseudogene. The CDR3 totals 17 residues. As DNA, the CDR3 is TGTGCCAGCAGCAAGCCTGGGAGGACTAGCTCCAAAAACATTCAGTACTTC. It codes for CASSKPGRTSSKNIQYF.

The CDR3 loop is CASSNKPGQGALTEKLFF. The CDR3 DNA is TGTGCCAGCAGCAACAAACCGGGACAGGGGGCCCTCACTGAAAAACTGTTTTTT. The J gene is TRBJ1-4, the V gene TRBV5-4, with 12 bases fitting TRBD1. The junction had 14 bases not matched to a gene; V was cut back by 4 bases and J by 7 bases. Germline assignment: CDR1 SGHNT and CDR2 YYREEE (reference sequence). The CDR3 loop spans 18 amino acids.

Here the CDR3 DNA reads TGCGCCAGCAGCCAAGTCCCCGCGACAGGCCGTTTACCCGGGGAGCTGTTTTTT. This gives the protein CASSQVPATGRLPGELFF. The chain carries TRBV4-1 and TRBJ2-2; perhaps TRBD1 as D (6 bases). The CDR3 runs to 18 residues. Germline CDR1 MGHRA, CDR2 YSYEKL. V was trimmed by 1 base and J by 6 bases, leaving 21 bases between them.

The chain links TRBV2 to TRBJ2-1, with no clear D. CDR1 and CDR2 from the germline V gene are SNHLY and FYNNEI. The CDR3 covers 11 residues. Trimming stripped 7 bases from V and 6 bases from J, with 7 bases between. CDR3 DNA sequence: TGTGCCAGCACGGAGTTCAATGAGCAGTTCTTC. Its protein is CASTEFNEQFF. The full variable domain, rest sourced from reference TRBV2 and TRBJ2-1, is EPEVTQTPSHQVTQMGQEVILRCVPISNHLYFYWYRQILGQKVEFLVSFYNNEISEKSEIFDDQFSVERPDGSNFTLKIRSTKLEDSAMYFCASTEFNEQFFGPGTRLTVL.

The chain joins TRBV7-3 to TRBJ2-2; a weak D match, TRBD2 (6 bases). The V and J ends lost 2 bases and 5 bases respectively, with 6 bases between them. Germline-derived CDR1 and CDR2 are SGHTA and FQGTGA. The CDR3 contains 13 residues. CDR3 bases: TGTGCCAGCAGCTTAGGGGGGACCGGGGAGCTGTTTTTT. This translates into CASSLGGTGELFF.

CDR3 residues: CASSPRGVGGYEQYF. The CDR3, as DNA: TGTGCCAGCAGTCCCCGCGGGGTGGGAGGCTACGAGCAGTACTTC. The genes are TRBV27 and TRBJ2-7, with a tentative D call TRBD2 (6 bases). Germline V gene lookup returns CDR1 MNHEY and CDR2 SMNVEV (reference sequence). This CDR3 is built from 15 residues. Trimming shortened V by 5 bases and J by 3 bases, and 17 bases separated the two germline ends.

The V gene is TRBV2, the J gene TRBJ2-6; TRBD1 agrees at 7 bases. Per the germline V gene, CDR1 is SNHLY and CDR2 is FYNNEI. This CDR3 spans 16 amino acids. J gave up 4 bases and V 6 bases, and 9 bases lay outside the gene matches. The CDR3 nucleotides read TGTGCCAGCAGGAAACAGGGGAGTGGCGGGGCCAACGTCCTGACTTTC. Its translation: CASRKQGSGGANVLTF.

The V call is TRBV9, the J call TRBJ2-5; 7 bases are a match to TRBD1. CDR1 is SGDLS, CDR2 YYNGEE, per germline. V shed 0 bases and J 5 bases; nucleotides not matched to a gene: 10. The CDR3 loop spans 16 amino acids. The CDR3 loop is CASSVVEGGFGETQYF. The CDR3 nucleotides read TGTGCCAGCAGCGTAGTGGAAGGGGGCTTTGGGGAGACCCAGTACTTC.

The chain's CDR3 is CASSLGGIYNEQFF. The CDR3 DNA reads as TGTGCCAGCAGCCTGGGGGGGATTTACAATGAGCAGTTCTTC. V usage is TRBV2 and J usage is TRBJ2-1; 7 bases are a match to TRBD2. The CDR3 is 14 amino acids. CDR1 and CDR2 from the germline V gene are SNHLY and FYNNEI. J was trimmed by 4 bases and V by 6 bases; bases with no gene match: 6.

This chain's CDR3 is CAISGGGIYGYTF. The CDR3 DNA reads TGTGCCATCAGTGGGGGGGGGATCTATGGCTACACCTTC. This chain links TRBV10-3 with TRBJ1-2, with D maybe TRBD1 (5 bases). CDR3 length: 13 residues. The ends were cut back, 4 bases at V and 4 bases at J, with 10 bases in the middle. Germline V gene sequence: CDR1 ENHRY, CDR2 SYGVKD.

The V call is TRBV5-1, the J call TRBJ2-5; 8 positions match TRBD2. CDR1 and CDR2 (germline): SGHRS, YFSETQ. There are 14 residues in the CDR3. V lost 7 bases, J lost 1 base, and 6 bases stayed unmatched. This CDR3 reads CASGKGTSQETQYF. The DNA of the CDR3 is TGCGCCAGCGGCAAAGGGACTAGCCAAGAGACCCAGTACTTC.

The gene calls are TRBV18 and TRBJ1-2, with 7 bases fitting TRBD1. V was pared by 5 bases and J by 3 bases, with 6 bases of the junction left unmatched. CDR1 and CDR2 from the germline V gene are KGHSH and LQKENI. The CDR3 has 14 residues. CDR3 DNA: TGTGCCAGCTCATCCGGGACAGAACACTATGGCTACACCTTC. Translating it yields CASSSGTEHYGYTF.

The chain is built from TRBV10-3 and TRBJ2-1; TRBD2 matches 7 bases. CDR3 length: 15 amino acids. Germline loops: CDR1 ENHRY, CDR2 SYGVKD. The trim removed 7 bases at V and 3 bases at J, leaving 9 bases unmatched. For the CDR3, the DNA is TGTGCCATCACCAAATCCCAGCGGGACTACAATGAGCAGTTCTTC. Encoded protein: CAITKSQRDYNEQFF.